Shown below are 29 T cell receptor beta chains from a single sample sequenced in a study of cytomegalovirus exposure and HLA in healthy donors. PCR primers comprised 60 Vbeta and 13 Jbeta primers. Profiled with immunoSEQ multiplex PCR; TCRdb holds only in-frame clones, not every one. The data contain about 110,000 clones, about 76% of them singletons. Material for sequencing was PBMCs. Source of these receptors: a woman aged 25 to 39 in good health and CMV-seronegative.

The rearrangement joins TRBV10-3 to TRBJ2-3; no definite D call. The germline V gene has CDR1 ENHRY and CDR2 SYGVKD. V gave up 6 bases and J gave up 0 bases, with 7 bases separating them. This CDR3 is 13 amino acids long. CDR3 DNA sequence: TGTGCCATCAGCGTCTTAAGCACAGATACGCAGTATTTT. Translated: CAISVLSTDTQYF.

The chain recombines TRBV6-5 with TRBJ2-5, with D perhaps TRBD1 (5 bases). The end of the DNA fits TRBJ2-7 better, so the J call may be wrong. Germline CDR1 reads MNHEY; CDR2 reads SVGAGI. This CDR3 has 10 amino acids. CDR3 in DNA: TGTGCCAGCAGGGGGCTCGAGCAGTACTTC. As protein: CASRGLEQYF.

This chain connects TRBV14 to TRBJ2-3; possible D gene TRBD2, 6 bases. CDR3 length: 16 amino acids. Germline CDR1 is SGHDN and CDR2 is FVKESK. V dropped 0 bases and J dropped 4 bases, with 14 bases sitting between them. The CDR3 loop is CASSQEGEVIADTQYF. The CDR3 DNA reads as TGTGCCAGCAGCCAAGAGGGGGAGGTGATAGCAGATACGCAGTATTTT.

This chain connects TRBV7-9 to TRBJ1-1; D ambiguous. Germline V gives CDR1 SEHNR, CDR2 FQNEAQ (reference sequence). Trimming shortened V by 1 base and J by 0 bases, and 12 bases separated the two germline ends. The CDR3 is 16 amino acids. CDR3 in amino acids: CASSLGRVSMNTEAFF. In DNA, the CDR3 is TGTGCCAGCAGCTTAGGTCGGGTCAGTATGAACACTGAAGCTTTCTTT.

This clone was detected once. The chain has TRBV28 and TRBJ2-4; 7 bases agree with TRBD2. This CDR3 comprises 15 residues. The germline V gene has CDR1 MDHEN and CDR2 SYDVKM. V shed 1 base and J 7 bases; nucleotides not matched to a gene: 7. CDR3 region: CASSLLAGAGNIQYF. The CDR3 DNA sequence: TGTGCCAGCAGTTTATTGGCGGGAGCGGGGAACATTCAGTACTTC.

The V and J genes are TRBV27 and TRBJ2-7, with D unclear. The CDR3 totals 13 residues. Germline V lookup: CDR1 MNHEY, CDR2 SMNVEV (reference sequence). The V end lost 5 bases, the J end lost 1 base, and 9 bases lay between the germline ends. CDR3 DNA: TGTGCCAGCAGTGCGACACCTTCCTACGAGCAGTACTTC. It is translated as CASSATPSYEQYF.

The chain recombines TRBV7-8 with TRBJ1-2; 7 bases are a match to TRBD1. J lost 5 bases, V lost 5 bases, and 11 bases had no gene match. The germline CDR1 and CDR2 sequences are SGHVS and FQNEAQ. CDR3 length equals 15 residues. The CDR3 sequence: CASSLYIGTEYGYTF. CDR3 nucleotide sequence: TGTGCCAGCAGCCTCTATATCGGGACAGAGTATGGCTACACCTTC.

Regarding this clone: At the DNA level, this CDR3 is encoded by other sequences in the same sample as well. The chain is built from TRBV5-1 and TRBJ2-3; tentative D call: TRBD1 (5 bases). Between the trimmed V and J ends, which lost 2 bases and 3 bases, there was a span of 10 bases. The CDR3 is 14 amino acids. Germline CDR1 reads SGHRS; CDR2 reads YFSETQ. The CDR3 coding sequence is TGCGCCAGCAGCTTACGGCAGGGAACAGATACGCAGTATTTT. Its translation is CASSLRQGTDTQYF.

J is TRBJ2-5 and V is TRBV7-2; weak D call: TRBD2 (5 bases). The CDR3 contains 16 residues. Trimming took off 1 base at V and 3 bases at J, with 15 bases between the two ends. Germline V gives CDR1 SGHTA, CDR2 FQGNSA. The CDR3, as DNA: TGTGCCAGCAGCTTAGGGAGGTTGGGGATGGAAGAGACCCAGTACTTC. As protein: CASSLGRLGMEETQYF.

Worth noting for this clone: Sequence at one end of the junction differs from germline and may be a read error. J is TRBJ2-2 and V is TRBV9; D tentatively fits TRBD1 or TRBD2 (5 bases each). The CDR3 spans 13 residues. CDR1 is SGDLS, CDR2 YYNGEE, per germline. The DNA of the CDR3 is TGTGCCAGTAGCGTAGAAGGGGCCGGGGAGCTGTTTTTT. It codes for CASSVEGAGELFF.

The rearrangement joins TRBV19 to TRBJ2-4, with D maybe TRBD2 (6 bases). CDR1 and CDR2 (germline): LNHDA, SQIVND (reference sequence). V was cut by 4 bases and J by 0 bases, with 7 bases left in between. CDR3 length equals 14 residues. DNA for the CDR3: TGTGCCAGTAGTACGGGACTAGCCAAAAACATTCAGTACTTC. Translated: CASSTGLAKNIQYF. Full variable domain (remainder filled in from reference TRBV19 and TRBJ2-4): DGGITQSPKYLFRKEGQNVTLSCEQNLNHDAMYWYRQDPGQGLRLIYYSQIVNDFQKGDIAEGYSVSREKKESFPLTVTSAQKNPTAFYLCASSTGLAKNIQYFGAGTRLSVL.

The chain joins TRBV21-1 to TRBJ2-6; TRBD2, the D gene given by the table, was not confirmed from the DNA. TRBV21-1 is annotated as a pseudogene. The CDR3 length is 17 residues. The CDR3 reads CASSNRSKPTGANVLTF. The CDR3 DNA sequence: TGTGCCAGCAGCAATCGGTCTAAGCCCACTGGGGCCAACGTCCTGACTTTC.

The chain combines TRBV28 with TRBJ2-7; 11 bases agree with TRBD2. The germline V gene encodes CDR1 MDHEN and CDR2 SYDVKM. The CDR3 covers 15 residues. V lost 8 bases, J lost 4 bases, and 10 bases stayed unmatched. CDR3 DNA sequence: TGTGCCAGCGGCGAGACCGGGACTAGCGGTTACGAGCAGTACTTC. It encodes CASGETGTSGYEQYF.

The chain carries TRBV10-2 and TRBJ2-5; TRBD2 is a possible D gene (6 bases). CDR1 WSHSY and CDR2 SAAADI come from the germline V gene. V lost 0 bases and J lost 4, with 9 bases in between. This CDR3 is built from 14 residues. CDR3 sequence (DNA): TGCGCCAGCAGTGAGTCGCGAGCGGGAGAGACCCAGTACTTC. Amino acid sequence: CASSESRAGETQYF.

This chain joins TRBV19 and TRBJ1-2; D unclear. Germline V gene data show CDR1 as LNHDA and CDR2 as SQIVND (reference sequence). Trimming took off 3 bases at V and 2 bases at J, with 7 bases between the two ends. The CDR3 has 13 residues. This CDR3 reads CASSIRGNYGYTF. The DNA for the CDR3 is TGTGCCAGTAGTATCCGAGGAAACTATGGCTACACCTTC.

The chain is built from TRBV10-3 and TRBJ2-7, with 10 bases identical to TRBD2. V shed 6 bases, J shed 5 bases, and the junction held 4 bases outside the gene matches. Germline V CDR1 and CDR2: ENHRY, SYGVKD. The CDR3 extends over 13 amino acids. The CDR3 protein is CAIRLAGDDEQYF. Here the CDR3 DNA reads TGTGCCATCAGGCTAGCGGGAGACGACGAGCAGTACTTC.

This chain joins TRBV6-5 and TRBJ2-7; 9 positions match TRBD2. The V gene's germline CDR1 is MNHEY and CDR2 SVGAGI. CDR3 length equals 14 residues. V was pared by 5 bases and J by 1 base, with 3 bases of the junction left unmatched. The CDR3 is CASSLSGGSYEQYF. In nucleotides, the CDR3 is TGTGCCAGCAGTCTTAGCGGGGGATCCTACGAGCAGTACTTC.

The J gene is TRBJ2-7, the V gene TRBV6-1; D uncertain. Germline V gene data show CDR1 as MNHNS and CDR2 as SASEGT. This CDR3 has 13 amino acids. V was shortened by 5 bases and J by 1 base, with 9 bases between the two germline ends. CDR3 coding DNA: TGTGCCAGCAGTCTGGGCCAATCCTACGAGCAGTACTTC. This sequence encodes CASSLGQSYEQYF.

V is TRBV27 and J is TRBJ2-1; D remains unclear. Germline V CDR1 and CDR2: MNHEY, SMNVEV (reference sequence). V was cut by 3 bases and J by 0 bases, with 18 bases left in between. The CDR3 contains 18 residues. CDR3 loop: CASSLRFVAASSYNEQFF. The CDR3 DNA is TGTGCCAGCAGTTTGAGGTTTGTGGCGGCTAGCTCCTACAATGAGCAGTTCTTC.

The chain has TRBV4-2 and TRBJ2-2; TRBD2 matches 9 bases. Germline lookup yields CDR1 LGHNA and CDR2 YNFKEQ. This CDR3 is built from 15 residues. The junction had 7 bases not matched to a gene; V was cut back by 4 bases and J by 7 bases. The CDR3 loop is CASSPPSGVDGELFF. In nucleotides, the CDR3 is TGTGCCAGCAGCCCCCCTAGCGGGGTTGACGGGGAGCTGTTTTTT.

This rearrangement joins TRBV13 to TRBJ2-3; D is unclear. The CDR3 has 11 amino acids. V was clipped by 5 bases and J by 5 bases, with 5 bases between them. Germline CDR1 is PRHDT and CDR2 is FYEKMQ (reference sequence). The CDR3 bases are TGTGCCAGCAGCCAGAAAGATACGCAGTATTTT. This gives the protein CASSQKDTQYF. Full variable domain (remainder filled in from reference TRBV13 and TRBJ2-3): AAGVIQSPRHLIKEKRETATLKCYPIPRHDTVYWYQQGPGQDPQFLISFYEKMQSDKGSIPDRFSAQQFSDYHSELNMSSLELGDSALYFCASSQKDTQYFGPGTRLTVL.

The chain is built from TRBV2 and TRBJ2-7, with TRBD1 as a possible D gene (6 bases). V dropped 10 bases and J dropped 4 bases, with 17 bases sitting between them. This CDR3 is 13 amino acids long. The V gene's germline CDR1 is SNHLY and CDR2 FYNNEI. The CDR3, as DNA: TGTGCCACAGGGGCAGGGTCGTTTTACGAGCAGTACTTC. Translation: CATGAGSFYEQYF.

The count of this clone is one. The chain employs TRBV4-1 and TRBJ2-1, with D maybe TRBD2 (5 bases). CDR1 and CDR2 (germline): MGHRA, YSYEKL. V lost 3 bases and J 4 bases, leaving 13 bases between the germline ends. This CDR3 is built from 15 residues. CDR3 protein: CASSQGRLNYNEQFF. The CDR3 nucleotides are TGCGCCAGCAGCCAGGGAAGACTAAATTACAATGAGCAGTTCTTC.

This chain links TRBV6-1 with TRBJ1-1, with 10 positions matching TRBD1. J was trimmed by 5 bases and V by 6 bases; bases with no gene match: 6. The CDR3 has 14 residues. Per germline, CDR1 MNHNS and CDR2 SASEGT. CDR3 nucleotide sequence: TGTGCCAGCAGGAGACAGGGGGCGAAGACTGAAGCTTTCTTT. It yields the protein CASRRQGAKTEAFF.

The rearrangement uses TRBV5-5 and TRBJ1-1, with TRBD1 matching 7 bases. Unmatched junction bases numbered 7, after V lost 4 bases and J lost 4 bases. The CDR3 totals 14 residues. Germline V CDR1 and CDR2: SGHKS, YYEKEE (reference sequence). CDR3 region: CASSLGQVSTEAFF. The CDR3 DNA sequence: TGTGCCAGCAGCCTAGGACAGGTTTCCACTGAAGCTTTCTTT. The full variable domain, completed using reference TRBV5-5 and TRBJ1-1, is DAGVTQSPTHLIKTRGQQVTLRCSPISGHKSVSWYQQVLGQGPQFIFQYYEKEERGRGNFPDRFSARQFPNYSSELNVNALLLGDSALYLCASSLGQVSTEAFFGQGTRLTVV.

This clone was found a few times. This CDR3 is CASTGGGLAEEKLFF. The CDR3 DNA reads TGTGCCAGCACCGGCGGGGGACTAGCCGAGGAAAAACTGTTTTTT. The rearrangement joins TRBV28 to TRBJ1-4, with D perhaps TRBD1 (5 bases). The V and J ends lost 7 bases and 8 bases respectively, with 20 bases between them. This CDR3 has 15 amino acids. Per the germline V gene, CDR1 is MDHEN and CDR2 is SYDVKM.

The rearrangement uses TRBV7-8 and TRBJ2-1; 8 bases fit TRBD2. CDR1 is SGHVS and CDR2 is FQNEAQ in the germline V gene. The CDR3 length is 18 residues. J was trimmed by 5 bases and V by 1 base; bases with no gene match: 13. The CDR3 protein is CASSLGFGSGGLNNEQFF. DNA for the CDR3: TGTGCCAGCAGCTTAGGATTCGGGTCGGGAGGGCTAAACAATGAGCAGTTCTTC.

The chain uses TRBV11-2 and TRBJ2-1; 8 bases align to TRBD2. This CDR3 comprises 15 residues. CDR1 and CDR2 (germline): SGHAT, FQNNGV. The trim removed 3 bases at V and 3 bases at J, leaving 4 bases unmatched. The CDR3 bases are TGTGCCAGCAGCTTGAGCGGGGGATTCTACAATGAGCAGTTCTTC. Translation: CASSLSGGFYNEQFF.

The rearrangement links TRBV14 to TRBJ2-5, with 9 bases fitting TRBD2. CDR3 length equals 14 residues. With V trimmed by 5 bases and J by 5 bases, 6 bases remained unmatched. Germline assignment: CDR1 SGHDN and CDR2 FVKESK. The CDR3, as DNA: TGTGCCAGCAGCGAGGGACTAGCATATGAGACCCAGTACTTC. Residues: CASSEGLAYETQYF.